One TCR beta chain is described in this entry. This sample is drawn from a study of blood T cell repertoires in COVID-19. Study-wide background: Some COVID-19 samples were acute and others convalescent; all came from the United States, Italy and Spain.

In the authors' methods: From reference gene primer amplification, estimates of nucleated cell counts were derived. Clones were read by immunoSEQ multiplex PCR, and TCRdb kept only the in-frame ones, dropping some. V and J calls and clone size are copied from that table; D and trimming were computed from the DNA. The table records some 280,000 clones, approximately 80% of them present only once. The source of this sequence is a woman aged 50 to 60 with active or convalescent COVID-19. Sequenced: peripheral blood.

In nucleotides, the CDR3 is TGCGCCAGCAGCTATTCTGGACTGCCTGCCTCCTACAATGAGCAGTTCTTC. Protein: CASSYSGLPASYNEQFF. The V and J genes are TRBV5-1 and TRBJ2-1, with D possibly TRBD2 on 5 matching bases. Trimming cost V 3 bases and J 0 bases, with 16 bases left between them. This CDR3 contains 17 residues. In germline, CDR1 is SGHRS, CDR2 YFSETQ.